This T cell receptor (beta chain) was recorded in a study of blood T cell repertoires in COVID-19. Study at large: Spain, Italy and the United States supplied samples that represented acute and convalescent COVID-19. Sources were T cells, B-cell-depleted T cells, or PBMCs; the material itself was cDNA or gDNA.

In the source study's methods: Estimation of nucleated cell counts was performed using reference gene primer amplification. Profiled with immunoSEQ multiplex PCR; TCRdb holds only in-frame clones, not every one. V and J calls and clone size are given by that table; D and trimming were obtained from the DNA. The data hold tens of thousands of clones, with about 85% observed a single time. The CDR3 length is 14 residues. V was cut by 4 bases and J by 2 bases, with 11 bases left in between. CDR1 is ENHRY and CDR2 is SYGVKD in the germline V gene. The sample comprised peripheral blood. The genes are TRBV10-3 and TRBJ1-2; D gene uncertain. The sequence was collected from a woman in her seventies in a cohort sampled during active COVID-19. The CDR3 DNA is TGTGCCATCAGTGGCGGCGGTTCCAACTATGGCTACACCTTC. This codes for CAISGGGSNYGYTF.